The rows below give T cell receptor beta chains drawn from one sample of a study of early T cells in non-severe SARS-CoV-2 infection. TCRdb re-analysed the 5' RACE reads in MiXCR, keeping a single row per CDR3 protein. The sample lists tens of thousands of distinct CDR3 sequences, around 7% occurring once. The specimen was whole blood. The receptors here all came from an adult who was a healthcare worker with PCR-confirmed SARS-CoV-2 infection or an uninfected control (not recorded which). Both conserved end residues are part of each CDR3.

V gene: TRBV14
CDR3 length: 18
J gene: TRBJ1-3
CDR3 protein: CASSRHPGTPDSGNTIYF

V gene: TRBV10-2
CDR3 length: 14
J gene: TRBJ2-2
CDR3 protein: CASRPGVNTGELFF

V gene: TRBV9
CDR3 length: 14
J gene: TRBJ1-2
CDR3 protein: CASSASTGNYGYTF

V gene: TRBV7-2
CDR3 length: 16
J gene: TRBJ2-1
CDR3 protein: CASSLGWGTGRHEQFF

V gene: TRBV7-9
CDR3 length: 16
J gene: TRBJ1-2
CDR3 protein: CASSLSGQGGGYGYTF

V gene: TRBV21-1
CDR3 length: 14
J gene: TRBJ2-3
CDR3 protein: CASSNDRRPDTQYF

V gene: TRBV21-1
CDR3 length: 15
J gene: TRBJ2-6
CDR3 protein: CASSKTRSGANVLTF

V gene: TRBV7-8
CDR3 length: 15
J gene: TRBJ1-6
CDR3 protein: CASSWLGRTNSPLHF

V gene: TRBV7-2
CDR3 length: 13
J gene: TRBJ2-5
CDR3 protein: CASSLVVQETQYF

V gene: TRBV7-6
CDR3 length: 15
J gene: TRBJ2-3
CDR3 protein: CASSLDGAPTDTQYF

V gene: TRBV6-1
CDR3 length: 13
J gene: TRBJ2-7
CDR3 protein: CASSGQGPYEQYF

V gene: TRBV6-2/TRBV6-3
CDR3 length: 16
J gene: TRBJ2-2
CDR3 protein: CASGIETSGHTGELFF

V gene: TRBV28
CDR3 length: 13
J gene: TRBJ2-1
CDR3 protein: CASRRTGANEQFF

V gene: TRBV7-6
CDR3 length: 14
J gene: TRBJ2-2
CDR3 protein: CASSRDRGTGELFF

V gene: TRBV10-3
CDR3 length: 15
J gene: TRBJ2-7
CDR3 protein: CAISADSISSYEQYF

V gene: TRBV4-2
CDR3 length: 18
J gene: TRBJ2-7
CDR3 protein: CASSQEMSRLAVYYEQYF

V gene: TRBV7-3
CDR3 length: 13
J gene: TRBJ2-1
CDR3 protein: CASSQQGGDEQFF